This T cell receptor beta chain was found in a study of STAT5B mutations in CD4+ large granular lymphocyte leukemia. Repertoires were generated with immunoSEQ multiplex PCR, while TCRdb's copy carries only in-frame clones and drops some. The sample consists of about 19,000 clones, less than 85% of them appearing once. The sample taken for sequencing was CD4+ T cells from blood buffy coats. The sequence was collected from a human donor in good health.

CDR3 sequence: CASSQVSSGIYEQYF. CDR3 nucleotides: TGCGCCAGCAGCCAAGTATCTAGCGGGATTTACGAGCAGTACTTC. This chain joins TRBV4-1 and TRBJ2-5; TRBD2 matches 9 bases. The J call may not be correct, given that the DNA end is closer to TRBJ2-7. The CDR3 totals 15 residues. Germline CDR1 is MGHRA and CDR2 is YSYEKL.